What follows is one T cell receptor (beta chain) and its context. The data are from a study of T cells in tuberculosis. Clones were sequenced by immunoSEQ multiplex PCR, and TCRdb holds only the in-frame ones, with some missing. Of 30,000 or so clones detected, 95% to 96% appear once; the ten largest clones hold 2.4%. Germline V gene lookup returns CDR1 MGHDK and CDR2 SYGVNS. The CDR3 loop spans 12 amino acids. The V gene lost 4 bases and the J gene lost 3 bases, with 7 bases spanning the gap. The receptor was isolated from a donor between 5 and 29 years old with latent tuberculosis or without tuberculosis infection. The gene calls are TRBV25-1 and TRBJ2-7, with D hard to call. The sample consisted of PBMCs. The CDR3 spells CASSVTLYEQYF. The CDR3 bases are TGTGCCAGCAGTGTGACTCTCTACGAGCAGTACTTC.